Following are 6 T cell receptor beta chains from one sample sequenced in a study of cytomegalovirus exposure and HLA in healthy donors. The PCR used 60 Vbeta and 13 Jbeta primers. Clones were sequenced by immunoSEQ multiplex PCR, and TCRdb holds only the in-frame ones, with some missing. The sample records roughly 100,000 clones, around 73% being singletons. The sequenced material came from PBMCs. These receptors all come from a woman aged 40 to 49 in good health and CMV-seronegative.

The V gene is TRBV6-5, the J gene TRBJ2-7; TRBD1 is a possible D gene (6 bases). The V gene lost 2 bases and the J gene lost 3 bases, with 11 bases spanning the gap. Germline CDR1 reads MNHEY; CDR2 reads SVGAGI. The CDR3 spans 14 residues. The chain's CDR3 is CASSYGGHGYEQYF. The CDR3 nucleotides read TGTGCCAGCAGTTACGGGGGACACGGCTACGAGCAGTACTTC.

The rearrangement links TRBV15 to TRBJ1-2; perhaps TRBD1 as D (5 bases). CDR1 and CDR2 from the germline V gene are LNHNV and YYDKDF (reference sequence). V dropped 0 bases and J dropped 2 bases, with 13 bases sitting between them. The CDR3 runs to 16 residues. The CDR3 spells CATSRDPRGLNYGYTF. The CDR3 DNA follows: TGTGCCACCAGCAGAGATCCAAGGGGCTTGAACTATGGCTACACCTTC.

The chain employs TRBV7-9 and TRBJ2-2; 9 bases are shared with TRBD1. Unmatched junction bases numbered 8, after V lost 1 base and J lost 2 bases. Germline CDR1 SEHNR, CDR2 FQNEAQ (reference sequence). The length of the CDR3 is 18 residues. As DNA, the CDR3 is TGTGCCAGCAGCTTAGGGGACAGGGCTTTACTAAACACCGGGGAGCTGTTTTTT. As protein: CASSLGDRALLNTGELFF.

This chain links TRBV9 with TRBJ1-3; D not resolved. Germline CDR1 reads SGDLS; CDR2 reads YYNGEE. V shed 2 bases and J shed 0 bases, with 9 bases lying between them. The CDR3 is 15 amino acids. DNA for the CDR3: TGTGCCAGCAGCGTCGGAGACCTCTCTGGAAACACCATATATTTT. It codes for CASSVGDLSGNTIYF.

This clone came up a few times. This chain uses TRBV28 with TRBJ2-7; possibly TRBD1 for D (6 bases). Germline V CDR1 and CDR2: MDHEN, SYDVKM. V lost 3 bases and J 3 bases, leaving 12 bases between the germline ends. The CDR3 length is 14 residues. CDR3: CASSFRDTFYEQYF. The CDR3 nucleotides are TGTGCCAGCAGTTTTCGGGACACCTTCTACGAGCAGTACTTC.

The CDR3 nucleotides are TGTGCCAGCAGTAATCGCCTCGTGGACAGCCCCAACTATGGCTACACCTTC. Translation: CASSNRLVDSPNYGYTF. This chain links TRBV28 with TRBJ1-2, with a tentative D call TRBD1 (6 bases). The V end lost 5 bases, the J end lost 2 bases, and 21 bases lay between the germline ends. The CDR3 is 17 residues long. Germline lookup yields CDR1 MDHEN and CDR2 SYDVKM.